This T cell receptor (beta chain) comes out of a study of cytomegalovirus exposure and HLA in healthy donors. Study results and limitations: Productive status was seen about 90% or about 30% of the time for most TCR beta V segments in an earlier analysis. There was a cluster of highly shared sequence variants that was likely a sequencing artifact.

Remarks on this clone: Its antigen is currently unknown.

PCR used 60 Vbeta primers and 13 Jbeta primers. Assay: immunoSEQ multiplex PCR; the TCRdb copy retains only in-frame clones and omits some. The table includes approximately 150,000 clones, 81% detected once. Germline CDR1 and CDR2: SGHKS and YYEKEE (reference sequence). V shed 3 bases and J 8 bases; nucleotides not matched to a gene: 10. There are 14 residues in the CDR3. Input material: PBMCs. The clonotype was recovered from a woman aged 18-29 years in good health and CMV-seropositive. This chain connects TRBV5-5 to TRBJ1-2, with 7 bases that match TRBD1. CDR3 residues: CASSSTGVVSGYTF. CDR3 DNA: TGTGCCAGCAGCTCCACAGGGGTGGTTTCGGGCTACACCTTC.